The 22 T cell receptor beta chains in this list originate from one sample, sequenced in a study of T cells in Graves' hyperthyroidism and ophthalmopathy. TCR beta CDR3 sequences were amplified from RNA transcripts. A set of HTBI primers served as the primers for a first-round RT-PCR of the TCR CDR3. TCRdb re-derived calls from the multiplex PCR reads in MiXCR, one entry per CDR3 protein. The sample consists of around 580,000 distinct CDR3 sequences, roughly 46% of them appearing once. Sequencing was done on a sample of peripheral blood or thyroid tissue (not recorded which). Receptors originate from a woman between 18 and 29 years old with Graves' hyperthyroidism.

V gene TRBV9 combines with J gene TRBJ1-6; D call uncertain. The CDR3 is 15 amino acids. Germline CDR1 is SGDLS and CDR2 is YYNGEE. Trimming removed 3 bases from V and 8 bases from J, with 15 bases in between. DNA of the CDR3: TGTGCCAGCAGCGGGAGGATGACCGGGGATTCACCCCTCCACTTT. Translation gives CASSGRMTGDSPLHF. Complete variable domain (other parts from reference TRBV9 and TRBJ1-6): DSGVTQTPKHLITATGQRVTLRCSPRSGDLSVYWYQQSLDQGLQFLIQYYNGEERAKGNILERFSAQQFPDLHSELNLSSLELGDSALYFCASSGRMTGDSPLHFGNGTRLTVT.

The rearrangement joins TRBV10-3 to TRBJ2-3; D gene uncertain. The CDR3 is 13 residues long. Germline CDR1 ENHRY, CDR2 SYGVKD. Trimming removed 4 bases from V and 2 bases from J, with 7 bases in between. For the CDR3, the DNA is TGTGCCATCAGTGGTAGGACCACAGATACGCAGTATTTT. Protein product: CAISGRTTDTQYF.

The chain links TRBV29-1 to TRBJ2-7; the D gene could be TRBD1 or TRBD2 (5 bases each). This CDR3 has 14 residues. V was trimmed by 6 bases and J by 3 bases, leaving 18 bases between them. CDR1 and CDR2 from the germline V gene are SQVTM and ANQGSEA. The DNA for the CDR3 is TGCAGCGTCCTGGCTCCGGGACCGCACTACGAGCAGTACTTC. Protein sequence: CSVLAPGPHYEQYF.

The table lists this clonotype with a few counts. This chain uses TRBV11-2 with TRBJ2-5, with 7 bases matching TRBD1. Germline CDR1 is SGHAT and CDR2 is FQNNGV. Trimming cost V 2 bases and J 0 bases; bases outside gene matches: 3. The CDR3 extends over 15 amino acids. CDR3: CASSLLTGDQETQYF. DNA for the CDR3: TGTGCCAGCAGCTTACTAACAGGGGACCAAGAGACCCAGTACTTC.

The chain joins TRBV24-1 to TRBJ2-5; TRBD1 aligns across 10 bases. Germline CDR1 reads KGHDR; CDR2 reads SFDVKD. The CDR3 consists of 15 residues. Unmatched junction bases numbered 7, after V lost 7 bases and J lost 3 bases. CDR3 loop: CATSRTGTGEETQYF. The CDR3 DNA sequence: TGTGCCACCAGCAGAACCGGGACAGGGGAAGAGACCCAGTACTTC.

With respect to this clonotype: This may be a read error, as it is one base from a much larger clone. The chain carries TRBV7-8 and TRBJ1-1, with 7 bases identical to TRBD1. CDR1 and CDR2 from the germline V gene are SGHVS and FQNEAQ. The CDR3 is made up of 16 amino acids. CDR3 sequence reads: CASSLDRQGRETEAFF. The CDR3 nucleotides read TGTGCCAGCAGTTTAGATAGACAGGGAAGGGAAACTGAAGCTTTCTTT.

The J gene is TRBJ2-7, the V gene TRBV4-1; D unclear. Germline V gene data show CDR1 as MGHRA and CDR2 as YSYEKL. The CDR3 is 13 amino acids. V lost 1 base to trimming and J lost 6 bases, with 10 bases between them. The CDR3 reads CASSQGMLREQYF. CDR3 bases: TGCGCCAGCAGCCAAGGGATGTTACGCGAGCAGTACTTC.

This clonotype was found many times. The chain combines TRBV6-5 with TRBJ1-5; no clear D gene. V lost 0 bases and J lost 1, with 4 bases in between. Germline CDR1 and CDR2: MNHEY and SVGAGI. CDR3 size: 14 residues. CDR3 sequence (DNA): TGTGCCAGCAGTTACTCCGGAAGCAATCAGCCCCAGCATTTT. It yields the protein CASSYSGSNQPQHF.

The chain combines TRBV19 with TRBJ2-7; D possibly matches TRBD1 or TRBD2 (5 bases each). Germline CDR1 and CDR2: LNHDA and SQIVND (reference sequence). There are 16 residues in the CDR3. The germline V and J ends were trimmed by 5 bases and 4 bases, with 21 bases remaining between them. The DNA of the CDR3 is TGTGCCAGTAGTTTCCACCATGGGGGAGCAATGTACGAGCAGTACTTC. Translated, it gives CASSFHHGGAMYEQYF.

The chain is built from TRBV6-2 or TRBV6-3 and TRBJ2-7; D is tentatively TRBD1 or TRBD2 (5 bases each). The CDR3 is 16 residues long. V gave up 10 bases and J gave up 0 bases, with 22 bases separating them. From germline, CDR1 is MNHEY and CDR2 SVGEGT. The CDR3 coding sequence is TGTGCCACCACGACCTTCCGGGACCGAACCTCCTACGAGCAGTACTTC. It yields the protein CATTTFRDRTSYEQYF.

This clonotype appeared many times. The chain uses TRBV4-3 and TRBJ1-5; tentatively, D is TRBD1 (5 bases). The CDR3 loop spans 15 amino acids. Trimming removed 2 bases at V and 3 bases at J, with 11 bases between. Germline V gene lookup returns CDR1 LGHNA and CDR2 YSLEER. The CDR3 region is CASSQNAGYNQPQHF. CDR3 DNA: TGCGCCAGCAGCCAAAACGCAGGGTACAATCAGCCCCAGCATTTT.

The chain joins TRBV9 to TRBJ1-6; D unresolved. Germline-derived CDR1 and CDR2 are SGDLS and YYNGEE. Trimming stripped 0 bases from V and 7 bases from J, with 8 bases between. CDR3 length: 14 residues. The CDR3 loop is CASSVAIGNSPLHF. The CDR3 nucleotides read TGTGCCAGCAGCGTAGCTATCGGGAATTCACCCCTCCACTTT.

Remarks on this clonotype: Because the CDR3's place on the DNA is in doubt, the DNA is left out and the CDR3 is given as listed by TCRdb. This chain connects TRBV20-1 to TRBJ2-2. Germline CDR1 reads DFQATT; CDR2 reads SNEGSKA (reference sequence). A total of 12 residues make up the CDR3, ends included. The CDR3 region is CSARDSSGSCFF.

CDR3 region: CASSYGPGLAGSSYEQYF. Here the CDR3 DNA reads TGTGCCAGCAGCTACGGCCCGGGACTAGCGGGAAGCTCCTACGAGCAGTACTTC. This rearrangement joins TRBV12-3 or TRBV12-4 to TRBJ2-7; TRBD2 matches at 13 bases. The CDR3 is 18 amino acids. V dropped 6 bases and J dropped 0; count of bases not matched to a gene: 11.

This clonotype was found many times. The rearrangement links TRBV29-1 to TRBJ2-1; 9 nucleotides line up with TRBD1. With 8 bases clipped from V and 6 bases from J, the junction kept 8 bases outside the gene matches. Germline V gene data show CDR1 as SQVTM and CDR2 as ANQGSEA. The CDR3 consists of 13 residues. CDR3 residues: CSYTGGAGNEQFF. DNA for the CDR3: TGCAGCTATACAGGGGGCGCGGGCAATGAGCAGTTCTTC.

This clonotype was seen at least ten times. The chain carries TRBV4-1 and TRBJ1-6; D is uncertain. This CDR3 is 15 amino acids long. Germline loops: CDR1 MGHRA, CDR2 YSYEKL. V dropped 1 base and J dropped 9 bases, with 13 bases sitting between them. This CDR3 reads CASSQGGGPGSPLHF. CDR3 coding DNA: TGCGCCAGCAGCCAAGGAGGAGGGCCAGGTTCACCCCTCCACTTT.

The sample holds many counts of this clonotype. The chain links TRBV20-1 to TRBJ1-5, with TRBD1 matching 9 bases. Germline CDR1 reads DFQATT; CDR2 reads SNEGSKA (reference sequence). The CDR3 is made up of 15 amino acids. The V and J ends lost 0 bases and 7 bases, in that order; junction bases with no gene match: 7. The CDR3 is CSARDGGQGGQPQHF. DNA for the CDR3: TGCAGTGCTAGAGATGGGGGACAGGGAGGGCAGCCCCAGCATTTT.

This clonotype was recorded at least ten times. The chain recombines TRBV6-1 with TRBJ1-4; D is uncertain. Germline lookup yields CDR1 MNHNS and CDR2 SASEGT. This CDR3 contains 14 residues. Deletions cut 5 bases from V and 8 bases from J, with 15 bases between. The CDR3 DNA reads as TGTGCCAGCAGTCAGACGCCCCAAAACGAAAAACTGTTTTTT. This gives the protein CASSQTPQNEKLFF.

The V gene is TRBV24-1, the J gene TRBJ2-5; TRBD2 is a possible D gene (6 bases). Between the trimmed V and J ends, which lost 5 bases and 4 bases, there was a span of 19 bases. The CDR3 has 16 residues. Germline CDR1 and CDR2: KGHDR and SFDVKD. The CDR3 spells CATSAIGGKSRETQYF. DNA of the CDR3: TGTGCCACCAGTGCCATTGGAGGGAAATCTAGAGAGACCCAGTACTTC.

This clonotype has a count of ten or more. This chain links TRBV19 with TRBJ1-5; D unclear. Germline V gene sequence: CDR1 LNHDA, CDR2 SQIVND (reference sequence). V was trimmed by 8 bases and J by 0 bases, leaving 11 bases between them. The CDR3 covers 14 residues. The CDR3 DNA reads TGTGCCAGTTCTCTGATTTATAGCAATCAGCCCCAGCATTTT. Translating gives CASSLIYSNQPQHF.

CDR3 coding DNA: TGTGCCAGCAGTTCCGGGGTCGCGGCACCCTACAATGAGCAGTTCTTC. Its translation is CASSSGVAAPYNEQFF. The chain is built from TRBV6-5 and TRBJ2-1; a weak D match, TRBD2 (5 bases). This CDR3 contains 16 residues. The V gene lost 4 bases and the J gene lost 2 bases, with 15 bases spanning the gap. Germline V CDR1 and CDR2: MNHEY, SVGAGI.

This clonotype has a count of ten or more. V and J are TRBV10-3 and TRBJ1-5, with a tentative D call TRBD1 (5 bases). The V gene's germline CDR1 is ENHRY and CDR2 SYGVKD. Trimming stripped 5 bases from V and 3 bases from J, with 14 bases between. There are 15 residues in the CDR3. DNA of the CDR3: TGTGCCATCAGTTCTCACGACAGTTTCAATCAGCCCCAGCATTTT. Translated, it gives CAISSHDSFNQPQHF.